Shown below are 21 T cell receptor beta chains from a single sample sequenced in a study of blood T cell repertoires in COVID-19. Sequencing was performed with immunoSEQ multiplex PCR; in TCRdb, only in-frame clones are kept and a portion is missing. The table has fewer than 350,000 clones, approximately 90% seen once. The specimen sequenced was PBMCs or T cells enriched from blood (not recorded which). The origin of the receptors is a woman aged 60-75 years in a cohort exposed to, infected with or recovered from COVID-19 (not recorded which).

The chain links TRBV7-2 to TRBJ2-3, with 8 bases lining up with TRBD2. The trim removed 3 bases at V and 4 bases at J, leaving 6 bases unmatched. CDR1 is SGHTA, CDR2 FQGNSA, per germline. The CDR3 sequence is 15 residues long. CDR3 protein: CASSLGLVRPDTQYF. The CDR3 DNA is TGTGCCAGCAGCTTGGGACTAGTGCGCCCAGATACGCAGTATTTT.

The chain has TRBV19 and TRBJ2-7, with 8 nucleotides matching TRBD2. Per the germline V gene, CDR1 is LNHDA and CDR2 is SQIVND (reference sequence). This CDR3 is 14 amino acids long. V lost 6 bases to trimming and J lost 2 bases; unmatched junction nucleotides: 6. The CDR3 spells CASRASGGTYEQYF. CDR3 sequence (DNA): TGTGCCAGTAGGGCGAGCGGGGGAACCTACGAGCAGTACTTC.

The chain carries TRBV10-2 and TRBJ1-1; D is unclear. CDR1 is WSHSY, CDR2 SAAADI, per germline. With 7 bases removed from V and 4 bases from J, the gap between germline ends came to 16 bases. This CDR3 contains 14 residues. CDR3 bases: TGCGCCAGCACAACGGGAATTCGGGGCACTGAAGCTTTCTTT. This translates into CASTTGIRGTEAFF.

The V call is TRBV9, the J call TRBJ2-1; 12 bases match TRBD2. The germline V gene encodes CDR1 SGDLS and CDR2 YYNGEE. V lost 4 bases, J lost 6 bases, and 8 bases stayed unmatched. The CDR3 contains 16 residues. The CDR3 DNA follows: TGTGCCAGCAGCCCGCGGACTAGCGGGACGGGCAATGAGCAGTTCTTC. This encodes CASSPRTSGTGNEQFF.

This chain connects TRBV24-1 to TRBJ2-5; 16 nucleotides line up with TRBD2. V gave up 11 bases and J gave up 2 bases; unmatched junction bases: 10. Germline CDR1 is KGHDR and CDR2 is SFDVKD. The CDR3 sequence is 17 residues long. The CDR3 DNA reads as TGTGCCAAACACGGGACTAGCGGGAGGGAAGCACAAGAGACCCAGTACTTC. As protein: CAKHGTSGREAQETQYF.

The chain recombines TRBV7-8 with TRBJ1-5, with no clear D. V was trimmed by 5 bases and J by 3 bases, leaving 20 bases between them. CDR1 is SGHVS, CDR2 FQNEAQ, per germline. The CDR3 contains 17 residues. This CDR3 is CASSPEAPSRNNQPQHF. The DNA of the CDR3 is TGTGCCAGCAGCCCCGAGGCCCCCTCACGGAACAATCAGCCCCAGCATTTT.

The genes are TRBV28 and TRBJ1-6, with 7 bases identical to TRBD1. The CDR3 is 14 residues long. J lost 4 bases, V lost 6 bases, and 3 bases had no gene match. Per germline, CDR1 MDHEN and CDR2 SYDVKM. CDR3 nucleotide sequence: TGTGCCAGCAGGCCGACAGGGTATAATTCACCCCTCCACTTT. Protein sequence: CASRPTGYNSPLHF.

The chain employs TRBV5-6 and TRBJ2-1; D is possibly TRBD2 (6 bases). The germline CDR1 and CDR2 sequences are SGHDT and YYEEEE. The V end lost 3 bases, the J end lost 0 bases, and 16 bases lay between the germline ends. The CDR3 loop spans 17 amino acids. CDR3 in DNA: TGTGCCAGCAGCTCGGCGGGACTCTTACTCTCCTACAATGAGCAGTTCTTC. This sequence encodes CASSSAGLLLSYNEQFF.

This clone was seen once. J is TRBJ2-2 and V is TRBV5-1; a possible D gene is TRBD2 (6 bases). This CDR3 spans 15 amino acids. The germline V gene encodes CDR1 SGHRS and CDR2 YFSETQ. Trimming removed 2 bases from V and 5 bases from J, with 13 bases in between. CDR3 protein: CASSFSGGGTGELFF. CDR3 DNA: TGCGCCAGCAGCTTTAGCGGAGGAGGGACCGGGGAGCTGTTTTTT. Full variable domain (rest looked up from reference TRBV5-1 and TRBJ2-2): KAGVTQTPRYLIKTRGQQVTLSCSPISGHRSVSWYQQTPGQGLQFLFEYFSETQRNKGNFPGRFSGRQFSNSRSEMNVSTLELGDSALYLCASSFSGGGTGELFFGEGSRLTVL.

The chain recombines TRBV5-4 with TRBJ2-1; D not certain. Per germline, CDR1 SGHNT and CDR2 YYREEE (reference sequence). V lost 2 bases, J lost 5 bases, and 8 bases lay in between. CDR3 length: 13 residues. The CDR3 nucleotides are TGTGCCAGCAGCTTCTCCCTTAACAATGAGCAGTTCTTC. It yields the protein CASSFSLNNEQFF.

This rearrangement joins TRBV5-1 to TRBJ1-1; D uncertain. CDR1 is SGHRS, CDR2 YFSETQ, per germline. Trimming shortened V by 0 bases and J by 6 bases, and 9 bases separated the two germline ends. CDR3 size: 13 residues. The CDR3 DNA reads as TGCGCCAGCAGCTTGGGGGGAGGAGCTGAAGCTTTCTTT. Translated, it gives CASSLGGGAEAFF. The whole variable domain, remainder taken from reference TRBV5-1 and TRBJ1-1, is KAGVTQTPRYLIKTRGQQVTLSCSPISGHRSVSWYQQTPGQGLQFLFEYFSETQRNKGNFPGRFSGRQFSNSRSEMNVSTLELGDSALYLCASSLGGGAEAFFGQGTRLTVV.

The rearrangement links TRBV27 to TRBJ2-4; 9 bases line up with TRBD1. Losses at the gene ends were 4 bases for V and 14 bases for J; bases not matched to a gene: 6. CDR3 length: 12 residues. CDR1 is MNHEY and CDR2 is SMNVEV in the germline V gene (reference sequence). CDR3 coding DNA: TGTGCCAGCAGTTCCCCCGGGACAGGGAAGTACTTC. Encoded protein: CASSSPGTGKYF.

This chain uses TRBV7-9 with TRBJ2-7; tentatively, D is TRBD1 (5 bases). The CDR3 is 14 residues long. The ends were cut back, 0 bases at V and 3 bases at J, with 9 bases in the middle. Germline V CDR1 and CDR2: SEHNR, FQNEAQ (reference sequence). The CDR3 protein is CASSLAGPLYEQYF. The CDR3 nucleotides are TGTGCCAGCAGCTTAGCGGGGCCCCTCTACGAGCAGTACTTC.

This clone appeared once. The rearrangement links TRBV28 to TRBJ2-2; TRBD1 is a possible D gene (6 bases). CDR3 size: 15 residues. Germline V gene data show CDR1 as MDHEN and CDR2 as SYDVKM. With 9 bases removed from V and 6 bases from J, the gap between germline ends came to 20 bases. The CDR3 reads CASNRQELGAGELFF. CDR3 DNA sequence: TGTGCCAGTAACCGACAGGAATTGGGGGCCGGGGAGCTGTTTTTT.

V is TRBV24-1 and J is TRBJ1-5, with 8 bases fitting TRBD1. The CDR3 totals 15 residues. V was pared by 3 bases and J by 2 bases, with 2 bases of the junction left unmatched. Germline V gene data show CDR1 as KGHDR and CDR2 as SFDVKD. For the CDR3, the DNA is TGTGCCACCAGTGATATGACAGGGGGCAATCAGCCCCAGCATTTT. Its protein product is CATSDMTGGNQPQHF.

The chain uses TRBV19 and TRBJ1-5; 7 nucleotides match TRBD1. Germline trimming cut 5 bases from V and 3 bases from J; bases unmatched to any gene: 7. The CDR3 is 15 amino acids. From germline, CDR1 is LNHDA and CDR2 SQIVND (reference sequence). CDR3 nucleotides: TGTGCCAGTAGTTTACGGGACAGTACCAATCAGCCCCAGCATTTT. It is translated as CASSLRDSTNQPQHF.

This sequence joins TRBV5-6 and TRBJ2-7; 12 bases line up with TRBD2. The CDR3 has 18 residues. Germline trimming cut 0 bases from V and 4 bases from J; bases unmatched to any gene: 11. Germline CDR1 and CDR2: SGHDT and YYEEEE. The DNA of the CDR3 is TGTGCCAGCAGCTTGGTGTGGACTAGCGGGGCAGACCGATACGAGCAGTACTTC. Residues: CASSLVWTSGADRYEQYF.

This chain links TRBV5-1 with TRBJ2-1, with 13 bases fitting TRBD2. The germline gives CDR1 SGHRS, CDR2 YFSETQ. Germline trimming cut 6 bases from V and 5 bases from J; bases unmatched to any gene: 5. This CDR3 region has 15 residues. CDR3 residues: CASTLLAGGDNEQFF. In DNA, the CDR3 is TGCGCCAGCACCTTACTAGCGGGAGGGGACAATGAGCAGTTCTTC.

The CDR3 loop is CAISETSSGRTNEQYF. The CDR3 nucleotides read TGTGCCATCAGTGAGACGTCTAGCGGGAGGACAAACGAGCAGTACTTC. The chain combines TRBV10-3 with TRBJ2-7, with 11 positions matching TRBD2. Per the germline V gene, CDR1 is ENHRY and CDR2 is SYGVKD. V lost 2 bases to trimming and J lost 5 bases; unmatched junction nucleotides: 8. The CDR3 is 16 amino acids.

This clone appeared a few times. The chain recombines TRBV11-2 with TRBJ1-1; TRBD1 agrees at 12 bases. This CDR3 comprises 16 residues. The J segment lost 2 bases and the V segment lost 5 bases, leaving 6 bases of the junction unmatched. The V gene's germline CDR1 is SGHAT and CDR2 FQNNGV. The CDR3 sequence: CASSDGTGGLNTEAFF. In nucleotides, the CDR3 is TGTGCCAGCAGCGACGGGACAGGGGGCCTCAACACTGAAGCTTTCTTT.

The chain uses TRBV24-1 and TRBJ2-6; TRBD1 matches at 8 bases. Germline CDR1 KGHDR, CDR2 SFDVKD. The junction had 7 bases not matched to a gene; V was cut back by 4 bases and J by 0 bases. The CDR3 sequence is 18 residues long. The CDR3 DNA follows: TGTGCCACCAGTGACCCGACAGGGGATTACTCTGGGGCCAACGTCCTGACTTTC. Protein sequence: CATSDPTGDYSGANVLTF.